This T cell receptor (beta chain) was captured by sequencing in a study of CD8 T cells in Susac syndrome. Looking at the study overall: When their blood was taken, the Susac syndrome patients had either not yet had any therapy, were taking corticosteroids, or were taking intravenous immunoglobulin alone.

Note on this clonotype: Sequence at one end of the junction differs from germline and may be a read error.

Reverse transcription of about 0.5 to 1 ug RNA used random hexamers. TCRdb called the immunoSEQ multiplex PCR reads again in MiXCR, with one record for every CDR3 protein. The data show some 180,000 distinct CDR3 sequences, around 94% seen once. This CDR3 is 13 amino acids long. CDR1 LNHNV and CDR2 YYDKDF come from the germline V gene (reference sequence). The sequence was collected from a human donor with Susac syndrome. V and J are TRBV15 and TRBJ1-3, with 8 positions matching TRBD1. The specimen was CD4+ T cells from PBMCs. CDR3 bases: TGTGCCACCAGCAGAGATCTCGGACAGGGACAGGATTTT. The encoded protein is CATSRDLGQGQDF.